The 22 T cell receptor beta chains below were found in one sample sequenced in a study of T cell changes during pregnancy in multiple sclerosis. The data were produced by immunoSEQ multiplex PCR, yet TCRdb's version contains in-frame clones alone and is incomplete. The top ten clones hold about 0.76% of a sample with around 29,000 clones, around nine tenths of them seen once. This material consisted of CD4+ T cells from peripheral blood mononuclear cells, taken in the first trimester of pregnancy. These receptors were collected from a female donor with multiple sclerosis, enrolled in a pregnancy study.

V usage is TRBV7-2 and J usage is TRBJ1-2; D might be TRBD1 (5 bases). The CDR3 covers 12 residues. V lost 3 bases to trimming and J lost 4 bases, with 6 bases between them. Germline V gives CDR1 SGHTA, CDR2 FQGNSA. The CDR3 loop reads CASSFDSYGYTF. For the CDR3, the DNA is TGTGCCAGCAGCTTCGACAGCTATGGCTACACCTTC.

This chain links TRBV7-9 with TRBJ1-3; D unclear. The V end lost 6 bases, the J end lost 0 bases, and 12 bases lay between the germline ends. This CDR3 has 15 residues. Germline CDR1 and CDR2: SEHNR and FQNEAQ (reference sequence). The CDR3 reads CASSYGEYSGNTIYF. CDR3 nucleotide sequence: TGTGCCAGCAGTTACGGGGAGTACTCTGGAAACACCATATATTTT.

The rearrangement uses TRBV18 and TRBJ1-1; D remains unclear. Trimming stripped 5 bases from V and 1 base from J, with 8 bases between. Germline lookup yields CDR1 KGHSH and CDR2 LQKENI. This CDR3 is built from 13 residues. This chain's CDR3 is CASSEQTNTEAFF. The CDR3 region has the DNA TGTGCCAGCTCAGAACAGACGAACACTGAAGCTTTCTTT.

V usage is TRBV5-1 and J usage is TRBJ1-2; a possible D gene is TRBD1 (6 bases). Germline CDR1 and CDR2: SGHRS and YFSETQ. The CDR3 loop spans 16 amino acids. V dropped 7 bases and J dropped 1 base, with 20 bases sitting between them. The DNA of the CDR3 is TGCGCCAGCTACCCAGGTGACAGGCCTAATAACTATGGCTACACCTTC. It encodes CASYPGDRPNNYGYTF.

The J gene is TRBJ1-2, the V gene TRBV6-5; TRBD1 might be the D (5 bases). Germline assignment: CDR1 MNHEY and CDR2 SVGAGI. Between the trimmed V and J ends, which lost 4 bases and 4 bases, there was a span of 13 bases. CDR3 size: 14 residues. The CDR3 here is CASSSRTPIYGYTF. The CDR3 DNA sequence: TGTGCCAGCAGTTCCAGGACACCTATCTATGGCTACACCTTC.

The chain combines TRBV18 with TRBJ1-5, with D unresolved. Trimming left V 1 base short and J 6 bases short, with 10 bases between. Germline values: CDR1 KGHSH, CDR2 LQKENI. The CDR3 totals 14 residues. Written as DNA, the CDR3 is TGTGCCAGCTCACCACTAGAGGGTGGTCAGCCCCAGCATTTT. Translation: CASSPLEGGQPQHF.

This sequence joins TRBV7-2 and TRBJ1-5, with 8 nucleotides matching TRBD1. CDR3 length: 15 residues. With 4 bases clipped from V and 5 bases from J, the junction kept 7 bases outside the gene matches. CDR1 SGHTA and CDR2 FQGNSA come from the germline V gene. The CDR3 DNA follows: TGTGCCAGCAGCTCGCAGGGGGCCGGAGATCAGCCCCAGCATTTT. Translating gives CASSSQGAGDQPQHF.

This chain uses TRBV5-1 with TRBJ1-2; maybe TRBD1 (5 bases). The germline CDR1 and CDR2 sequences are SGHRS and YFSETQ. V was trimmed by 4 bases and J by 4 bases, leaving 17 bases between them. CDR3 size: 15 residues. The CDR3 sequence is CASSGGTALGYGYTF. In DNA form, the CDR3 reads TGCGCCAGCAGCGGGGGGACGGCTCTAGGCTATGGCTACACCTTC.

V and J are TRBV19 and TRBJ1-1; D gene uncertain. V gave up 3 bases and J gave up 1 base, with 6 bases separating them. The CDR3 spans 13 residues. CDR1 and CDR2 from the germline V gene are LNHDA and SQIVND (reference sequence). CDR3 sequence (DNA): TGTGCCAGTAGTATGTACAGGAACACTGAAGCTTTCTTT. It codes for CASSMYRNTEAFF.

The chain combines TRBV12-5 with TRBJ2-1; no definite D call. The CDR3 has 19 amino acids. Between the trimmed V and J ends, which lost 0 bases and 6 bases, there was a span of 24 bases. The germline gives CDR1 LGHNT, CDR2 FRNRAP. The CDR3 sequence is CASGLVRSRPSVLVNEQFF. The CDR3 coding sequence is TGTGCTAGTGGTTTGGTACGAAGCAGGCCGTCGGTTTTGGTCAATGAGCAGTTCTTC.

The V call is TRBV5-4, the J call TRBJ2-1; 7 bases are a match to TRBD2. V shed 4 bases, J shed 8 bases, and the junction held 15 bases outside the gene matches. Germline V gives CDR1 SGHNT, CDR2 YYREEE (reference sequence). The CDR3 contains 16 residues. The CDR3 sequence: CASSTPASGGGDEQFF. CDR3 nucleotides: TGTGCCAGCAGCACACCCGCTAGCGGTGGAGGGGATGAGCAGTTCTTC.

The chain carries TRBV5-1 and TRBJ2-7; the match to TRBD1 covers 11 bases. V was pared by 4 bases and J by 4 bases, with 13 bases of the junction left unmatched. Germline V CDR1 and CDR2: SGHRS, YFSETQ. This CDR3 region has 17 residues. CDR3 residues: CASSPRSGTGGLYEQYF. The CDR3 DNA is TGCGCCAGCAGCCCCCGTTCCGGGACAGGGGGTTTATACGAGCAGTACTTC.

V is TRBV6-5 and J is TRBJ2-7; D unresolved. Per germline, CDR1 MNHEY and CDR2 SVGAGI. The germline V and J ends were trimmed by 0 bases and 6 bases, with 9 bases remaining between them. This CDR3 has 13 residues. Here the CDR3 DNA reads TGTGCCAGCAGTTACTCGCCGAGTGGCGAGCAGTACTTC. Translation: CASSYSPSGEQYF.

This chain links TRBV25-1 with TRBJ1-1; 9 bases fit TRBD1. The V and J ends lost 5 bases and 3 bases, in that order; junction bases with no gene match: 4. Germline assignment: CDR1 MGHDK and CDR2 SYGVNS. This CDR3 spans 14 amino acids. The CDR3 sequence: CASSRQGGDTEAFF. CDR3 sequence (DNA): TGTGCCAGCAGTAGACAGGGGGGGGACACTGAAGCTTTCTTT. The whole variable domain, filled in from reference TRBV25-1 and TRBJ1-1, reads EADIYQTPRYLVIGTGKKITLECSQTMGHDKMYWYQQDPGMELHLIHYSYGVNSTEKGDLSSESTVSRIRTEHFPLTLESARPSHTSQYLCASSRQGGDTEAFFGQGTRLTVV.

The rearrangement uses TRBV6-1 and TRBJ2-7, with D possibly matching TRBD2 (6 bases). Germline V gene sequence: CDR1 MNHNS, CDR2 SASEGT. The ends were cut back, 7 bases at V and 2 bases at J, with 15 bases in the middle. The CDR3 is 14 residues long. The CDR3 loop reads CASTAAGRTYEQYF. CDR3 coding DNA: TGTGCCAGCACCGCGGCGGGACGCACCTACGAGCAGTACTTC.

J is TRBJ2-7 and V is TRBV7-3; TRBD2 might be the D (6 bases). The germline CDR1 and CDR2 sequences are SGHTA and FQGTGA. Deletions cut 2 bases from V and 2 bases from J, with 16 bases between. There are 16 residues in the CDR3. The CDR3, as DNA: TGTGCCAGCAGCTTAGGTCCTGGGGGGAGCACCTACGAGCAGTACTTC. Protein: CASSLGPGGSTYEQYF. Based on the CDR3 plus reference TRBV7-3 and TRBJ2-7, the full variable domain is GAGVSQTPSNKVTEKGKYVELRCDPISGHTALYWYRQSLGQGPEFLIYFQGTGAADDSGLPNDRFFAVRPEGSVSTLKIQRTERGDSAVYLCASSLGPGGSTYEQYFGPGTRLTVT.

This rearrangement joins TRBV6-5 to TRBJ2-2, with 7 bases that match TRBD1. Germline V gene lookup returns CDR1 MNHEY and CDR2 SVGAGI. The V gene end was trimmed by 2 bases and the J gene end by 0 bases; junction bases not matched to a gene: 3. The CDR3 runs 16 residues. CDR3 bases: TGTGCCAGCAGTTACCCCGGACAGGCGAACACCGGGGAGCTGTTTTTT. It codes for CASSYPGQANTGELFF.

DNA of the CDR3: TGCGCCAGCACCGACCCGACAGGGGGCGAAGAGACCCAGTACTTC. This sequence encodes CASTDPTGGEETQYF. The V call is TRBV5-1, the J call TRBJ2-5; 10 bases fit TRBD1. Germline-derived CDR1 and CDR2 are SGHRS and YFSETQ. The V segment lost 6 bases and the J segment 3 bases; nucleotides outside the gene matches: 8. The CDR3 has 15 residues.

This sequence joins TRBV28 and TRBJ1-1; D may be TRBD1 (5 bases). The length of the CDR3 is 15 residues. V was clipped by 7 bases and J by 0 bases, with 15 bases between them. Germline V gene lookup returns CDR1 MDHEN and CDR2 SYDVKM. CDR3 amino acids: CASTLGTPMNTEAFF. CDR3 in DNA: TGTGCCAGCACCCTGGGGACTCCTATGAACACTGAAGCTTTCTTT.

This chain connects TRBV4-2 to TRBJ2-5; D remains ambiguous. Germline V lookup: CDR1 LGHNA, CDR2 YNFKEQ. Trimming took 4 bases from V and 4 from J, leaving 16 bases between them. This CDR3 has 15 residues. The DNA for the CDR3 is TGTGCCAGCAGCCGCACCGACACGAGAGTAGAGACCCAGTACTTC. This sequence encodes CASSRTDTRVETQYF.

The rearrangement links TRBV15 to TRBJ1-4, with D possibly matching TRBD1 (5 bases). The CDR3 spans 17 residues. V lost 3 bases to trimming and J lost 3 bases, with 17 bases between them. The germline gives CDR1 LNHNV, CDR2 YYDKDF (reference sequence). CDR3 loop: CATSSLAGGDPNEKLFF. CDR3 in DNA: TGTGCCACCAGCAGTCTCGCGGGGGGGGACCCTAATGAAAAACTGTTTTTT.

DNA for the CDR3: TGTGCCAGCAGCTTAGCGCCACAGGGGCGGGATAATTCACCCCTCCACTTT. Translated: CASSLAPQGRDNSPLHF. This chain links TRBV7-6 with TRBJ1-6; 7 nucleotides match TRBD1. Germline lookup yields CDR1 SGHVS and CDR2 FNYEAQ. V shed 0 bases and J 5 bases; nucleotides not matched to a gene: 7. The CDR3 has 17 residues. The variable domain in full, completed from reference TRBV7-6 and TRBJ1-6, reads GAGVSQSPRYKVTKRGQDVALRCDPISGHVSLYWYRQALGQGPEFLTYFNYEAQQDKSGLPNDRFSAERPEGSISTLTIQRTEQRDSAMYRCASSLAPQGRDNSPLHFGNGTRLTVT.